Listed below are T cell receptor beta chains from one sample, sequenced in a study of high-grade serous ovarian cancer treatment subgroups. The assay was immunoSEQ multiplex PCR, and TCRdb's table has in-frame clones only and misses some. The table lists roughly 15,000 clones, 85% to 90% of them singletons, with about 6.3% in the top ten. The material sequenced was tumor tissue. The receptors were sampled from a human donor with high-grade serous ovarian cancer. Both conserved end residues are part of each CDR3. The D gene is left open where the match is weak. Where a row states a size, it is once, few, many or the class of an expanded clone; other rows omit it.

TRBV4-1	-	TRBJ1-1	-	TGCGCCAGCAGCCTTCGATTACAGGCCCTGAACACTGAAGCTTTCTTT	CASSLRLQALNTEAFF
TRBV9	TRBD1	TRBJ2-7	few	TGTGCCAGCAGCGTAGGGGGACAGGGGGGCTGGGACGAGCAGTACTTC	CASSVGGQGGWDEQYF
TRBV25-1	-	TRBJ2-7	-	TGTGCCAGCACCTCTCATACCTACGAGCAGTACTTC	CASTSHTYEQYF
TRBV15	-	TRBJ1-1	-	TGTGCCACCAGCAGAGATCGGGGGATGAACACTGAAGCTTTCTTT	CATSRDRGMNTEAFF
TRBV10-1	-	TRBJ1-5	-	TGCGCCAGCAGTGAGGTCGACAGGCAATCGGCCCAGCCCCAGCATTTT	CASSEVDRQSAQPQHF
TRBV11-3	-	TRBJ1-6	few	TGTGCCAGCAGCTTAGACTTAAATTCACCCCTCCACTTT	CASSLDLNSPLHF
TRBV6-5	-	TRBJ1-4	-	TGTGCCAGCAGTTACTCGTCACTCGACAATGAAAAACTGTTTTTT	CASSYSSLDNEKLFF
TRBV9	-	TRBJ2-3	-	TGTGCCAGCAGCATAAGTAGCACAGATACGCAGTATTTT	CASSISSTDTQYF
TRBV6-6	-	TRBJ2-3	-	TGTGCCAGCAGTTACTCCTGGCCGGATACGCAGTATTTT	CASSYSWPDTQYF
TRBV6-5	-	TRBJ1-4	-	TGTGCCAGCAGCTCCCCCGGGGCTAATGAAAAACTGTTTTTT	CASSSPGANEKLFF
TRBV7-3	TRBD2	TRBJ2-1	-	TGTGCCAGCAGCCCCAAGGCTAGCGGGGGCAACAATGAGCAGTTCTTC	CASSPKASGGNNEQFF
TRBV5-1	TRBD1	TRBJ2-1	-	TGCGCCAGCAGCTTGGCCCCCGGGACAGGGGGCGGGCAGTTCTTC	CASSLAPGTGGGQFF
TRBV7-9	TRBD1	TRBJ1-1	-	TGTGCCAGCGTGCTCTCTTTGAAACAGGGGGACACTGAAGCTTTCTTT	CASVLSLKQGDTEAFF
TRBV29-1	TRBD1	TRBJ2-7	-	TGCAGCGGGGGAGACAGGGGATACGAGCAGTACTTC	CSGGDRGYEQYF
TRBV5-1	-	TRBJ2-3	-	TGCGCCAGCAGCTTAAGGCGGCAGGATACGCAGTATTTT	CASSLRRQDTQYF
TRBV19	-	TRBJ2-7	-	TGTGCCAGTAGTATCGATTCTAACTACGAGCAGTACTTC	CASSIDSNYEQYF
TRBV11-2	-	TRBJ2-7	few	TGTGCCAGCAGCCGTCCCGTGAGGGCGTACGAGCAGTACTTC	CASSRPVRAYEQYF
TRBV6-5	-	TRBJ2-7	-	TGTGCCAGCAGTCCGAGGGACACCCAGGGCGAGCAGTACTTC	CASSPRDTQGEQYF
TRBV5-6	-	TRBJ1-6	-	TGTGCCAGCATAGACAGCCTACGGGATTCACCCCTCCACTTT	CASIDSLRDSPLHF
TRBV15	-	TRBJ1-2	-	TGTGCCACCAGCAGGGCCCTTGGGGGGGATGTTTCTGGCTACACCTTC	CATSRALGGDVSGYTF
TRBV7-9	-	TRBJ1-5	large	TGTGCCAGCAGCTCGACAGGATCGGGCAATCAGCCCCAGCATTTT	CASSSTGSGNQPQHF
TRBV2	TRBD2	TRBJ2-7	-	TGTGCCAGCATCCGGGGGGGCGAAAACGAGCAGTACTTC	CASIRGGENEQYF
TRBV29-1	TRBD1	TRBJ2-7	once	TGCAGCGTGAGTTTAGGGACAGGGGGCGCAGGGTCCTACGAGCAGTACTTC	CSVSLGTGGAGSYEQYF
TRBV7-8	-	TRBJ2-1	-	TGTGCCAGCAGCCTGCGGGGCTATGAGCAGTTCTTC	CASSLRGYEQFF
TRBV7-2	-	TRBJ2-7	-	TGTGCCAGCAGTTATTATTATGGGTCCTACGAGCAGTACTTC	CASSYYYGSYEQYF
TRBV15	TRBD2	TRBJ2-5	-	TGTGCCACCAGCAGAGATATCACTAGCGTCAAGGAGACCCAGTACTTC	CATSRDITSVKETQYF
TRBV6-1	-	TRBJ1-5	few	TGTGCCAGCAGCCTCGGACAGTTGTCGCCCCAGCATTTT	CASSLGQLSPQHF
TRBV29-1	-	TRBJ1-5	-	TGCAGCGTCTCCCTGGGGACTTCGGGGGGCAATCAGCCCCAGCATTTT	CSVSLGTSGGNQPQHF
TRBV29-1	-	TRBJ2-7	-	TGCAGCCGATCAACGGGGACACTTAGCTCCTACGAGCAGTACTTC	CSRSTGTLSSYEQYF
TRBV4-3	-	TRBJ2-7	-	TGCGCCAGCAGCCATGGGTTAGGCTACGAGCAGTACTTC	CASSHGLGYEQYF
TRBV6-6	-	TRBJ2-2	once	TGTGCCAGCAGTCTGAGGGACAGCGGGACCGGGGAGCTGTTTTTT	CASSLRDSGTGELFF
TRBV5-1	TRBD1	TRBJ2-1	-	TGCGCCAGCAGCTACCCGGGACAGGGGGGGAATGAGCAGTTCTTC	CASSYPGQGGNEQFF
TRBV2	-	TRBJ2-4	-	TGTGCCAGCAGGGGGCATGACAAAAACATTCAGTACTTC	CASRGHDKNIQYF